One sample yielded the 30 T cell receptor beta chains listed below, sequenced in a study of neurological immune-mediated disorders. Time point in this sample: longitudinal time-point 1 (baseline). TCRdb processed the 5' RACE reads anew with MiXCR; each CDR3 protein has one entry. The table shows tens of thousands of distinct CDR3 sequences, with roughly 15% occurring only once. Material: PBMCs. Every receptor here comes from a female donor with HTLV-1-associated myelopathy (HAM/TSP).

This clonotype was seen repeatedly, ten times or more. The chain employs TRBV28 and TRBJ2-7, with 9 nucleotides matching TRBD1. Germline values: CDR1 MDHEN, CDR2 SYDVKM. J gave up 5 bases and V 7 bases, and 12 bases lay outside the gene matches. The CDR3 length is 15 residues. The CDR3: CASTPHGTGINEQYF. The CDR3 bases are TGTGCCAGCACCCCCCACGGGACAGGGATCAACGAGCAGTACTTC.

The CDR3 DNA is TGCGCCAGCAGCCCCGGGGCGGGGTACTTCTCCGGGGAGCTGTTTTTT. It codes for CASSPGAGYFSGELFF. This chain links TRBV5-1 with TRBJ2-2; TRBD2 is a possible D gene (6 bases). Trimming removed 4 bases from V and 6 bases from J, with 19 bases in between. There are 16 residues in the CDR3. CDR1 is SGHRS and CDR2 is YFSETQ in the germline V gene. The variable domain in full, with the rest retrieved from reference TRBV5-1 and TRBJ2-2, is KAGVTQTPRYLIKTRGQQVTLSCSPISGHRSVSWYQQTPGQGLQFLFEYFSETQRNKGNFPGRFSGRQFSNSRSEMNVSTLELGDSALYLCASSPGAGYFSGELFFGEGSRLTVL.

In its sample, this clonotype was seen many times. CDR3 in amino acids: CATSEASHDTGELFF. Written as DNA, the CDR3 is TGTGCCACCAGTGAGGCTAGCCACGACACCGGGGAGCTGTTTTTT. This chain links TRBV24-1 with TRBJ2-2; possibly TRBD2 for D (5 bases). This CDR3 is built from 15 residues. Germline CDR1 KGHDR, CDR2 SFDVKD. V shed 4 bases and J shed 3 bases, with 11 bases lying between them.

This clonotype was detected ten times or more. The chain is built from TRBV7-9 and TRBJ2-5, with 7 bases identical to TRBD2. After removal of 4 bases from V and 0 bases from J, the junction contained 2 bases not matched to a gene. The CDR3 length is 14 residues. Germline assignment: CDR1 SEHNR and CDR2 FQNEAQ (reference sequence). In DNA, the CDR3 is TGTGCCAGCAGCTCGGGGGGTTACCAAGAGACCCAGTACTTC. Translated, it gives CASSSGGYQETQYF.

This clonotype was seen many times. The chain is built from TRBV12-3 or TRBV12-4 and TRBJ2-3, with 8 bases matching TRBD2. CDR3 length: 15 amino acids. Trimming took 3 bases from V and 2 from J; bases not matched to a gene: 4. DNA for the CDR3: TGTGCCAGCAGTTTTTTCGGGGGGGACACAGATACGCAGTATTTT. This gives the protein CASSFFGGDTDTQYF.

This clonotype has at least ten counts. The rearrangement links TRBV5-1 to TRBJ1-3, with a possible D match to TRBD1 (5 bases). V was cut by 3 bases and J by 2 bases, with 12 bases left in between. The length of the CDR3 is 15 residues. Germline CDR1 SGHRS, CDR2 YFSETQ. The CDR3 nucleotides are TGCGCCAGCAGCTGGGGACCAACGCCTGGAAACACCATATATTTT. Residues: CASSWGPTPGNTIYF.

There are many counts of this clonotype. The rearrangement uses TRBV12-3 or TRBV12-4 and TRBJ2-3; D is uncertain. The CDR3 covers 12 residues. The ends were cut back, 6 bases at V and 6 bases at J, with 10 bases in the middle. CDR3 in amino acids: CASSETRDTQYF. The CDR3, as DNA: TGTGCCAGCAGCGAGACACGGGATACGCAGTATTTT.

This clonotype was picked up many times. The V and J genes are TRBV20-1 and TRBJ1-1; 11 bases map to TRBD1. V trimming: 6 bases; J trimming: 5 bases; junction bases outside the gene matches: 5. The germline gives CDR1 DFQATT, CDR2 SNEGSKA (reference sequence). The CDR3 runs to 13 residues. The CDR3 nucleotides read TGCAGTGCGGGGACAGGGGGGCGGACTGAAGCTTTCTTT. Protein product: CSAGTGGRTEAFF.

The CDR3 DNA reads TGTGCCAGCAGTTACCCCGGGACGGTGTACAATGAGCAGTTCTTC. Translated, it gives CASSYPGTVYNEQFF. V gene TRBV6-6 combines with J gene TRBJ2-1; D possibly matches TRBD1 or TRBD2 (5 bases each). Trimming shortened V by 2 bases and J by 4 bases, and 12 bases separated the two germline ends. CDR3 length equals 15 residues. Germline V gives CDR1 MNHNY, CDR2 SVGAGI (reference sequence).

This clonotype was detected ten times or more. The genes are TRBV4-1 and TRBJ2-3; 8 positions match TRBD1. The CDR3 covers 15 residues. The germline V gene encodes CDR1 MGHRA and CDR2 YSYEKL. V lost 6 bases to trimming and J lost 6 bases; unmatched junction nucleotides: 11. The CDR3 region has the DNA TGCGCCAGCAGGCGGCAGGGGGCTATCGGCGATACGCAGTATTTT. It codes for CASRRQGAIGDTQYF.

This clonotype was seen repeatedly, ten times or more. This chain connects TRBV20-1 to TRBJ2-2; 12 nucleotides line up with TRBD2. Looked up from germline, CDR1 is DFQATT and CDR2 is SNEGSKA (reference sequence). This CDR3 region has 16 residues. The V segment lost 0 bases and the J segment 5 bases; nucleotides outside the gene matches: 4. In DNA form, the CDR3 reads TGCAGTGCTAGAGATCGACTAGCGGGGGAAACCGGGGAGCTGTTTTTT. Encoded protein: CSARDRLAGETGELFF.

The V gene is TRBV3-1, the J gene TRBJ1-2; perhaps TRBD1 as D (5 bases). The V end was cut by 0 bases, the J end by 4 bases, with 9 bases between. The CDR3 has 14 residues. Germline V lookup: CDR1 LGHDT, CDR2 YNNKEL (reference sequence). The CDR3 loop is CASSQEGGFYGYTF. The CDR3 DNA follows: TGTGCCAGCAGCCAAGAGGGGGGGTTCTATGGCTACACCTTC. Full variable domain (rest looked up from reference TRBV3-1 and TRBJ1-2): DTAVSQTPKYLVTQMGNDKSIKCEQNLGHDTMYWYKQDSKKFLKIMFSYNNKELIINETVPNRFSPKSPDKAHLNLHINSLELGDSAVYFCASSQEGGFYGYTFGSGTRLTVV.

This clonotype was counted at least ten times. CDR3 protein: CSATGGRRSYEQYF. The CDR3 nucleotides read TGCAGTGCCACCGGAGGGAGGCGGTCCTACGAGCAGTACTTC. V is TRBV20-1 and J is TRBJ2-7; the D gene is possibly TRBD2 (6 bases). Trimming cost V 6 bases and J 1 base, with 16 bases left between them. CDR3 length equals 14 residues. Germline V gives CDR1 DFQATT, CDR2 SNEGSKA (reference sequence).

This clonotype was detected many times. J is TRBJ1-5 and V is TRBV20-1; 7 nucleotides agree with TRBD1. J gave up 7 bases and V 2 bases, and 11 bases lay outside the gene matches. There are 15 residues in the CDR3. CDR1 and CDR2 (germline): DFQATT, SNEGSKA (reference sequence). CDR3 DNA sequence: TGCAGTGCTAGAAGAGACAGGGTAATCGGGCAGCCCCAGCATTTT. Translating gives CSARRDRVIGQPQHF.

The sample holds one count of this clonotype. Here the CDR3 reads CASSIIRGGVYNEQFF. CDR3 nucleotide sequence: TGTGCCAGTAGTATAATCCGGGGGGGGGTTTACAATGAGCAGTTCTTC. This chain joins TRBV19 and TRBJ2-1; TRBD2 aligns across 8 bases. J was trimmed by 4 bases and V by 2 bases; bases with no gene match: 7. CDR1 is LNHDA and CDR2 is SQIVND in the germline V gene (reference sequence). The CDR3 has 16 residues.

J is TRBJ1-1 and V is TRBV10-3, with D possibly being TRBD1 (5 bases). Germline-derived CDR1 and CDR2 are ENHRY and SYGVKD. V lost 2 bases and J 1 base, leaving 17 bases between the germline ends. The CDR3 covers 17 residues. The CDR3 loop reads CAISEGADWGTNTEAFF. DNA of the CDR3: TGTGCCATCAGTGAGGGGGCGGACTGGGGCACGAACACTGAAGCTTTCTTT.

This clonotype was recorded at least ten times. The chain uses TRBV20-1 and TRBJ2-1; the D call may be TRBD1 or TRBD2 (5 bases each). The ends were cut back, 6 bases at V and 1 base at J, with 7 bases in the middle. This CDR3 comprises 12 residues. The V gene's germline CDR1 is DFQATT and CDR2 SNEGSKA (reference sequence). CDR3 region: CSAGASYNEQFF. The CDR3 DNA is TGCAGTGCCGGGGCTTCCTACAATGAGCAGTTCTTC.

This clonotype was detected ten times or more. This chain's CDR3 is CASRLAGGNSYEQYF. Here the CDR3 DNA reads TGTGCCAGCAGGCTAGCGGGGGGAAATTCATACGAGCAGTACTTC. This chain links TRBV3-1 with TRBJ2-7, with 11 bases matching TRBD2. Trimming at V came to 6 bases and at J to 4 bases, leaving 8 bases not matched to a gene. In germline, CDR1 is LGHDT, CDR2 YNNKEL (reference sequence). The CDR3 sequence is 15 residues long.

The sample holds many counts of this clonotype. J is TRBJ2-5 and V is TRBV25-1; possible D gene TRBD1, 5 bases. V gave up 1 base and J gave up 5 bases, with 14 bases separating them. This CDR3 spans 15 amino acids. Germline CDR1 MGHDK, CDR2 SYGVNS. The DNA for the CDR3 is TGTGCCAGCAGTGAATCCGTGGGGCTAAAGGAGACCCAGTACTTC. Translated, it gives CASSESVGLKETQYF.

This clonotype was observed many times. This sequence joins TRBV5-8 and TRBJ2-6; D may be TRBD1 or TRBD2 (6 bases each). From germline, CDR1 is SGHTS and CDR2 YDEGEE. The CDR3 sequence is 15 residues long. The V and J ends lost 1 base and 2 bases respectively, with 7 bases between them. CDR3 sequence reads: CASSLRGAGANVLTF. The DNA for the CDR3 is TGTGCCAGCAGCTTGAGGGGGGCTGGGGCCAACGTCCTGACTTTC.

This clonotype was seen repeatedly, ten times or more. The J gene is TRBJ2-7, the V gene TRBV27; 7 nucleotides agree with TRBD1. J gave up 3 bases and V 5 bases, and 16 bases lay outside the gene matches. CDR1 is MNHEY, CDR2 SMNVEV, per germline (reference sequence). The CDR3 has 17 residues. The CDR3 DNA reads as TGTGCCAGCAGTGTCCCAGACAGGGCAATGGGTGGCTACGAGCAGTACTTC. This gives the protein CASSVPDRAMGGYEQYF.

This clonotype came up many times. The chain recombines TRBV25-1 with TRBJ1-1; D is ambiguous. This CDR3 region has 13 residues. The V end lost 4 bases, the J end lost 6 bases, and 12 bases lay between the germline ends. CDR1 is MGHDK and CDR2 is SYGVNS in the germline V gene. This chain's CDR3 is CASSGWRESEAFF. DNA of the CDR3: TGTGCCAGCAGTGGATGGAGAGAATCTGAAGCTTTCTTT. Variable domain in full (rest from reference TRBV25-1 and TRBJ1-1): EADIYQTPRYLVIGTGKKITLECSQTMGHDKMYWYQQDPGMELHLIHYSYGVNSTEKGDLSSESTVSRIRTEHFPLTLESARPSHTSQYLCASSGWRESEAFFGQGTRLTVV.

This clonotype has a count of ten or more. The chain has TRBV10-3 and TRBJ2-3; 10 bases map to TRBD2. The CDR3 length is 14 residues. CDR1 is ENHRY and CDR2 is SYGVKD in the germline V gene. The V and J ends lost 6 bases and 8 bases, in that order; junction bases with no gene match: 8. CDR3 in DNA: TGTGCCATCAGCAGCGGGGGGGCGGGTGGTACGCAGTATTTT. This encodes CAISSGGAGGTQYF.

There are many counts of this clonotype. The chain combines TRBV21-1 with TRBJ2-7; TRBD1 is the table's D call and was not checked against the DNA. TRBV21-1 is shown as a pseudogene. The CDR3 consists of 22 residues. The DNA for the CDR3 is TGTGCCAGCAGCAAAGCCCAGAAAGTATACTACCTTGACAGCCTGGGTTCCTACGAGCAGTACTTC. This translates into CASSKAQKVYYLDSLGSYEQYF.

This clonotype occurred many times. The rearrangement links TRBV27 to TRBJ1-1; D is ambiguous. Deletions cut 8 bases from V and 1 base from J, with 14 bases between. The CDR3 contains 14 residues. Germline V gives CDR1 MNHEY, CDR2 SMNVEV (reference sequence). CDR3 nucleotide sequence: TGTGCCAGCTGGGGTTGGCAGACGAACACTGAAGCTTTCTTT. It is translated as CASWGWQTNTEAFF.

This clonotype has a count of ten or more. CDR3 DNA sequence: TGTGCCATCAGTGGAGGCCAGGGGGCCTACGAGCAGTACTTC. Amino acid sequence: CAISGGQGAYEQYF. The chain joins TRBV10-3 to TRBJ2-7, with 7 bases fitting TRBD1. There are 14 residues in the CDR3. CDR1 and CDR2 (germline): ENHRY, SYGVKD. The trim removed 4 bases at V and 2 bases at J, leaving 5 bases unmatched.

This clonotype showed up many times. V usage is TRBV7-3 and J usage is TRBJ1-2, with D perhaps TRBD1 (5 bases). Trimming cost V 5 bases and J 8 bases, with 21 bases left between them. This CDR3 has 15 residues. The germline V gene encodes CDR1 SGHTA and CDR2 FQGTGA. CDR3 coding DNA: TGTGCCAGCAGCGCCAGGGTGGGGGGAAGCGAAGGCTACACCTTC. It encodes CASSARVGGSEGYTF.

This clonotype was recorded many times. This chain links TRBV5-1 with TRBJ2-6; TRBD1 matches 7 bases. With V trimmed by 4 bases and J by 2 bases, 0 bases remained unmatched. CDR3 length: 14 residues. Per germline, CDR1 SGHRS and CDR2 YFSETQ. CDR3 amino acids: CASSQGAGANVLTF. CDR3 sequence (DNA): TGCGCCAGCAGCCAGGGGGCTGGGGCCAACGTCCTGACTTTC.

At least ten counts were recorded for this clonotype. The V and J genes are TRBV10-3 and TRBJ2-5; D gene uncertain. CDR3 length equals 13 residues. Germline CDR1 and CDR2: ENHRY and SYGVKD. Trimming pared 4 bases from V and 2 bases from J, leaving 8 bases between. This CDR3 is CAISVNAQETQYF. The CDR3 DNA follows: TGTGCCATCAGTGTCAACGCACAAGAGACCCAGTACTTC.

This clonotype was seen many times. This chain uses TRBV29-1 with TRBJ2-3; 10 bases are shared with TRBD1. The CDR3 runs to 15 residues. Germline values: CDR1 SQVTM, CDR2 ANQGSEA. The V and J ends lost 7 bases and 0 bases, in that order; junction bases with no gene match: 7. CDR3: CSAAGTGASTDTQYF. The CDR3 region has the DNA TGCAGCGCAGCCGGGACAGGGGCTAGCACAGATACGCAGTATTTT.